This entry is about one T cell receptor beta chain. Its antigen remains unidentified. The sample originates from a study of siplizumab effects on memory and regulatory T cells. General study results and limits: Greater diversity than memory cells seemed evident in naive T cells, which also appeared to be major alloresponse contributors. In siplizumab cultures, the suppressive function of proliferating Tregs remained unconfirmed.

The CDR3 spans 11 residues. V shed 5 bases and J shed 6 bases, with 11 bases lying between them. From germline, CDR1 is GTSNPN and CDR2 SVGIG (reference sequence). Assay: immunoSEQ multiplex PCR; the TCRdb copy retains only in-frame clones and omits some. This repertoire shows approximately 100,000 clones, around 90% found once; its top ten account for around 13%. Sample: non-Treg CD4+ T cells sorted from blood. The TCR was taken from a human donor in good health. The J gene is TRBJ2-7, the V gene TRBV30, with D unclear. CDR3 residues: CAWGNLREQYF. For the CDR3, the DNA is TGTGCCTGGGGAAACCTCCGCGAGCAGTACTTC.